Each of the 32 T cell receptor beta chains below was sequenced from the same sample in a study of Ad26.COV2.S vaccination and SARS-CoV-2 variants. Treatment in this sample: 15 to 20 received Ad26.COV2.S at low or high dose, single or two shots; 5 received placebo; per-sample allocation not given. Samples analyzed were those drawn on day 63 after the first vaccine or placebo injection. Only in-frame clones appear in the TCRdb table, and some are missing; sequencing was by immunoSEQ multiplex PCR. This table has hundreds of thousands of clones, approximately 92% appearing once. The starting material was peripheral blood, obtained in a trial of Ad26.COV2.S vaccine versus placebo. The source is a person between 18 and 65 years old who received the Ad26.COV2.S COVID-19 vaccine or a placebo.

The chain joins TRBV5-1 to TRBJ1-1; the D is unclear. The V gene lost 4 bases and the J gene lost 0 bases, with 10 bases spanning the gap. Germline V CDR1 and CDR2: SGHRS, YFSETQ. CDR3 length equals 14 residues. The CDR3 region is CASSAGALNTEAFF. The CDR3 DNA reads as TGCGCCAGCAGCGCTGGAGCCCTGAACACTGAAGCTTTCTTT.

The CDR3 here is CSVDRDRASNGYTF. Here the CDR3 DNA reads TGCAGCGTTGACAGGGACAGGGCCTCCAATGGCTACACCTTC. This chain links TRBV29-1 with TRBJ1-2, with 9 positions matching TRBD1. The CDR3 contains 14 residues. With 3 bases clipped from V and 6 bases from J, the junction kept 8 bases outside the gene matches. Germline CDR1 and CDR2: SQVTM and ANQGSEA. Full variable domain (missing parts from reference TRBV29-1 and TRBJ1-2): SAVISQKPSRDICQRGTSLTIQCQVDSQVTMMFWYRQQPGQSLTLIATANQGSEATYESGFVIDKFPISRPNLTFSTLTVSNMSPEDSSIYLCSVDRDRASNGYTFGSGTRLTVV.

The chain recombines TRBV27 with TRBJ2-7; D is unresolved. Trimming stripped 5 bases from V and 2 bases from J, with 10 bases between. The germline gives CDR1 MNHEY, CDR2 SMNVEV (reference sequence). This CDR3 contains 13 residues. The CDR3: CASSLTHTYEQYF. In nucleotides, the CDR3 is TGTGCCAGCAGTCTTACGCATACCTACGAGCAGTACTTC.

This clone was counted a few times. This chain uses TRBV5-6 with TRBJ2-7; 9 bases fit TRBD1. Germline CDR1 SGHDT, CDR2 YYEEEE. The J segment lost 5 bases and the V segment lost 3 bases, leaving 9 bases of the junction unmatched. This CDR3 contains 15 residues. CDR3 sequence reads: CASSWQPGQGNEQYF. CDR3 sequence (DNA): TGTGCCAGCAGCTGGCAGCCGGGACAGGGCAACGAGCAGTACTTC.

CDR3 protein: CASSLVGTGSSYEQYF. The CDR3 DNA reads TGTGCCAGCAGCTTAGTTGGGACAGGATCCTCCTACGAGCAGTACTTC. The chain joins TRBV7-2 to TRBJ2-7; 8 nucleotides match TRBD1. CDR1 is SGHTA, CDR2 FQGNSA, per germline. CDR3 size: 16 residues. The V gene end was trimmed by 1 base and the J gene end by 0 bases; junction bases not matched to a gene: 5.

This chain links TRBV5-1 with TRBJ2-7, with D possibly matching TRBD2 (6 bases). The CDR3 runs 18 residues. The V and J ends lost 0 bases and 0 bases respectively, with 19 bases between them. Looked up from germline, CDR1 is SGHRS and CDR2 is YFSETQ. Written as DNA, the CDR3 is TGCGCCAGCAGCTTGGGATTGGGGGGACCTTTTTACTCCTACGAGCAGTACTTC. Translated, it gives CASSLGLGGPFYSYEQYF.

This CDR3 is CASSDSIGRIQETQYF. The CDR3 coding sequence is TGCGCCAGCAGCGACTCGATCGGACGGATCCAAGAGACCCAGTACTTC. The rearrangement uses TRBV4-3 and TRBJ2-5; D not resolved. Germline V gene data show CDR1 as LGHNA and CDR2 as YSLEER. V lost 5 bases, J lost 1 base, and 17 bases lay in between. CDR3 size: 16 residues.

The chain is built from TRBV5-1 and TRBJ2-7; 9 bases line up with TRBD1. CDR1 SGHRS and CDR2 YFSETQ come from the germline V gene. CDR3 size: 14 residues. The V gene end was trimmed by 4 bases and the J gene end by 2 bases; junction bases not matched to a gene: 4. CDR3 DNA: TGCGCCAGCAGCATAGGGACAGGGCCCTACGAGCAGTACTTC. Encoded protein: CASSIGTGPYEQYF.

V usage is TRBV6-5 and J usage is TRBJ1-5, with D uncertain. Per germline, CDR1 MNHEY and CDR2 SVGAGI. Trimming left V 5 bases short and J 7 bases short, with 18 bases between. CDR3 length: 15 amino acids. The DNA for the CDR3 is TGTGCCAGCAGTAGTCGATTCGAAACTGCACAGCCCCAGCATTTT. Amino acid sequence: CASSSRFETAQPQHF.

V is TRBV15 and J is TRBJ2-1; 7 bases agree with TRBD1. The V gene's germline CDR1 is LNHNV and CDR2 YYDKDF (reference sequence). The CDR3 spans 15 residues. Losses at the gene ends were 7 bases for V and 4 bases for J; bases not matched to a gene: 10. In DNA, the CDR3 is TGTGCCACCATGGAAGGGGGCGTTGGGTACAATGAGCAGTTCTTC. Its protein product is CATMEGGVGYNEQFF.

The chain couples TRBV2 to TRBJ2-5; maybe TRBD2 (5 bases). V gave up 5 bases and J gave up 7 bases, with 11 bases separating them. Germline loops: CDR1 SNHLY, CDR2 FYNNEI. The CDR3 totals 12 residues. CDR3: CASSILGVTQYF. Here the CDR3 DNA reads TGTGCCAGCAGTATACTAGGCGTGACCCAGTACTTC.

The chain links TRBV19 to TRBJ1-1, with D hard to call. Trimming removed 3 bases at V and 5 bases at J, with 16 bases between. Germline-derived CDR1 and CDR2 are LNHDA and SQIVND (reference sequence). This CDR3 is built from 15 residues. The CDR3 DNA is TGTGCCAGTAGTATTCGGAGTTACGGGAGGACTGAAGCTTTCTTT. Translating it yields CASSIRSYGRTEAFF.

The CDR3 DNA follows: TGTGCCAGTAAAACCTCTAGCGGAAGTTCCTACGAGCAGTACTTC. It yields the protein CASKTSSGSSYEQYF. The chain joins TRBV19 to TRBJ2-7; 7 nucleotides line up with TRBD2. V dropped 7 bases and J dropped 1; count of bases not matched to a gene: 10. CDR1 is LNHDA and CDR2 is SQIVND in the germline V gene (reference sequence). The CDR3 is 15 residues long. The entire variable domain, with the rest obtained from reference TRBV19 and TRBJ2-7, is as follows: DGGITQSPKYLFRKEGQNVTLSCEQNLNHDAMYWYRQDPGQGLRLIYYSQIVNDFQKGDIAEGYSVSREKKESFPLTVTSAQKNPTAFYLCASKTSSGSSYEQYFGPGTRLTVT.

The chain carries TRBV27 and TRBJ2-7; no definite D call. Trimming pared 5 bases from V and 3 bases from J, leaving 14 bases between. The CDR3 totals 14 residues. The V gene's germline CDR1 is MNHEY and CDR2 SMNVEV (reference sequence). In nucleotides, the CDR3 is TGTGCCAGCAGTCCATCCGGGTTCGTCTACGAGCAGTACTTC. Translating gives CASSPSGFVYEQYF.

The V and J genes are TRBV19 and TRBJ2-1; D ambiguous. The CDR3 is 16 amino acids. Deletions cut 1 base from V and 10 bases from J, with 20 bases between. Germline CDR1 and CDR2: LNHDA and SQIVND (reference sequence). The DNA of the CDR3 is TGTGCCAGTAGTATAGGCCGGGTATCCGGGTCAGGCGAGCAGTTCTTC. Its protein product is CASSIGRVSGSGEQFF.

This clone was observed a few times. The chain combines TRBV7-9 with TRBJ2-7; TRBD2 matches at 7 bases. The CDR3 contains 16 residues. Germline CDR1 and CDR2: SEHNR and FQNEAQ (reference sequence). V trimming: 6 bases; J trimming: 4 bases; junction bases outside the gene matches: 15. The CDR3, as DNA: TGTGCCAGCAGTCCTCCCGCGGGGGTGCTTTCTTACGAGCAGTACTTC. This encodes CASSPPAGVLSYEQYF.

This chain joins TRBV9 and TRBJ2-1, with 9 bases lining up with TRBD1. Germline loops: CDR1 SGDLS, CDR2 YYNGEE. The CDR3 is 17 amino acids. V shed 4 bases, J shed 4 bases, and the junction held 12 bases outside the gene matches. The CDR3 region has the DNA TGTGCCAGCAGCCTCATTCAAGCGGGGACAGGGTACAATGAGCAGTTCTTC. This sequence encodes CASSLIQAGTGYNEQFF.

Remarks on this clone: Germline and junction disagree at one end, which may indicate a read error. The chain joins TRBV7-9 to TRBJ2-1, with 9 bases lining up with TRBD2. The CDR3 totals 16 residues. The germline V gene has CDR1 SEHNR and CDR2 FQNEAQ (reference sequence). The CDR3 nucleotides read TGTGCCAGCAGCATAGCTAGCGGGGTCTCCTACAATGAGCAGTTCTTC. Translating it yields CASSIASGVSYNEQFF.

This clone came up many times. The chain recombines TRBV14 with TRBJ2-5; 9 bases match TRBD2. CDR3 length: 15 amino acids. Germline loops: CDR1 SGHDN, CDR2 FVKESK. Unmatched junction bases numbered 8, after V lost 5 bases and J lost 4 bases. CDR3 sequence reads: CASSFAAGGPETQYF. In DNA, the CDR3 is TGTGCCAGCAGCTTCGCGGCGGGGGGGCCAGAGACCCAGTACTTC.

For the CDR3, the DNA is TGCGCCAGCAGCCAAGGAAAAGGGGTAGGAACCGGGGAGCTGTTTTTT. Its protein is CASSQGKGVGTGELFF. V and J are TRBV4-3 and TRBJ2-2; tentative D call: TRBD1 (5 bases). This CDR3 spans 16 amino acids. V was clipped by 1 base and J by 5 bases, with 14 bases between them. The germline gives CDR1 LGHNA, CDR2 YSLEER.

This clone has a handful of counts. This chain joins TRBV6-2 or TRBV6-3 and TRBJ2-3; tentatively, D is TRBD1 (6 bases). The germline V gene encodes CDR1 MNHEY and CDR2 SVGEGT. There are 15 residues in the CDR3. Trimming took 2 bases from V and 5 from J, leaving 14 bases between them. This CDR3 reads CASSYLMGAKDTQYF. The DNA for the CDR3 is TGTGCCAGCAGTTACCTTATGGGGGCGAAAGATACGCAGTATTTT.

V is TRBV6-5 and J is TRBJ2-1; 9 bases fit TRBD1. V trimming: 4 bases; J trimming: 7 bases; junction bases outside the gene matches: 8. CDR1 is MNHEY and CDR2 is SVGAGI in the germline V gene. This CDR3 is built from 15 residues. This CDR3 reads CASSFRDRVGNEQFF. For the CDR3, the DNA is TGTGCCAGCAGTTTCCGGGACAGGGTTGGTAATGAGCAGTTCTTC.

The V gene is TRBV19, the J gene TRBJ2-1, with 9 bases that match TRBD2. CDR1 LNHDA and CDR2 SQIVND come from the germline V gene (reference sequence). The CDR3 runs to 15 residues. The V and J ends lost 3 bases and 10 bases, in that order; junction bases with no gene match: 10. The CDR3 sequence is CASSIGWSGGPEQFF. In DNA, the CDR3 is TGTGCCAGTAGTATTGGGTGGAGCGGGGGGCCGGAGCAGTTCTTC.

J is TRBJ2-7 and V is TRBV28, with D possibly matching TRBD2 (6 bases). The CDR3 covers 14 residues. Germline V lookup: CDR1 MDHEN, CDR2 SYDVKM. The V and J ends lost 6 bases and 5 bases respectively, with 17 bases between them. CDR3: CASRGGQGVHEQYF. CDR3 nucleotide sequence: TGTGCCAGCAGAGGAGGGCAGGGTGTCCACGAGCAGTACTTC.

The rearrangement joins TRBV30 to TRBJ1-1; unclear D gene. Trimming removed 0 bases at V and 2 bases at J, with 7 bases between. CDR3 size: 13 residues. Germline assignment: CDR1 GTSNPN and CDR2 SVGIG (reference sequence). The CDR3 nucleotides read TGTGCCTGGAGTGTACACGGAAACACTGAAGCTTTCTTT. It codes for CAWSVHGNTEAFF.

J is TRBJ2-5 and V is TRBV28; the match to TRBD2 covers 9 bases. V lost 6 bases to trimming and J lost 2 bases; unmatched junction nucleotides: 10. The CDR3 extends over 16 amino acids. The germline gives CDR1 MDHEN, CDR2 SYDVKM. CDR3 loop: CASSEQAGGSQETQYF. The CDR3 nucleotides are TGTGCCAGCAGCGAACAAGCGGGGGGTTCTCAAGAGACCCAGTACTTC.

The V call is TRBV3-1 (or the pseudogene TRBV3-2), the J call TRBJ1-3, with a tentative D call TRBD1 (6 bases). V lost 4 bases and J 4 bases, leaving 8 bases between the germline ends. The CDR3 is made up of 13 amino acids. Per the germline V gene, CDR1 is LGHDT and CDR2 is YNNKEL (reference sequence). The CDR3 DNA sequence: TGTGCCAGCAGCCCCGGACAGGGAAACACCATATATTTT. It translates to CASSPGQGNTIYF.

This chain joins TRBV4-3 and TRBJ1-5; D might be TRBD1 (6 bases). CDR1 is LGHNA, CDR2 YSLEER, per germline. CDR3 length: 17 residues. Trimming took off 0 bases at V and 3 bases at J, with 15 bases between the two ends. For the CDR3, the DNA is TGCGCCAGCAGCCAAGATATGGTAGGACAGTACAATCAGCCCCAGCATTTT. As protein: CASSQDMVGQYNQPQHF.

The chain's CDR3 is CASRLGHGSQPQHF. CDR3 sequence (DNA): TGTGCCAGCAGGCTGGGACACGGAAGCCAGCCCCAGCATTTT. V is TRBV6-5 and J is TRBJ1-5; maybe TRBD1 (6 bases). Trimming left V 6 bases short and J 7 bases short, with 16 bases between. The CDR3 spans 14 residues. Germline V gene sequence: CDR1 MNHEY, CDR2 SVGAGI.

In this sample, this clone turned up once. The chain uses TRBV5-8 and TRBJ2-3, with TRBD1 identical over 8 bases. The V and J ends lost 4 bases and 0 bases, in that order; junction bases with no gene match: 10. Germline CDR1 and CDR2: SGHTS and YDEGEE. This CDR3 is built from 17 residues. The CDR3 here is CASSVRTGSRSTDTQYF. The CDR3 DNA is TGTGCCAGCAGCGTACGGACAGGGAGTCGGAGCACAGATACGCAGTATTTT.

This chain joins TRBV7-2 and TRBJ2-2; D might be TRBD1 (6 bases). This CDR3 is 15 amino acids long. Between the trimmed V and J ends, which lost 5 bases and 1 base, there was a span of 11 bases. Germline V gene sequence: CDR1 SGHTA, CDR2 FQGNSA. CDR3 nucleotide sequence: TGTGCCAGCAGCGCCACGACAGGGAACACCGGGGAGCTGTTTTTT. Translation: CASSATTGNTGELFF.

This clone came up a few times. The chain employs TRBV4-2 and TRBJ2-7; the match to TRBD1 covers 8 bases. CDR3 length equals 16 residues. CDR1 is LGHNA and CDR2 is YNFKEQ in the germline V gene. Trimming cost V 1 base and J 3 bases; bases outside gene matches: 8. CDR3 nucleotide sequence: TGTGCCAGCAGCCAAGCAACAGGGACAGGAAGCTACGAGCAGTACTTC. This sequence encodes CASSQATGTGSYEQYF.